The subject of this entry is one TCR beta chain. The sample is drawn from a study of read filtering for tumor transcriptome and immune sequencing. Study information: Mean patient age was roughly 66 years, range roughly 47 to 90; 17 male, over twelve female. R-ISS stage counts were eight or nine for I, around 17 for II, about seven for III. TCR-mapped reads were about 4.05 to 11 million with IR-seq versus about 80 to 1273 with RNA-seq.

From 350 to 500 ng of RNA, a library with molecular barcoded alpha/delta and beta/gamma adaptors was made. From the reads, TCRdb called clonotypes with MiXCR, one entry per CDR3 protein. In the table there are approximately 62,000 distinct CDR3 sequences, roughly a fifth of which are singletons. Bone marrow was sampled from every patient at the time of active disease. The sequence was collected from a donor aged 40 or over with multiple myeloma. Source material: a population of CD138-negative cells sorted from bone marrow.

CDR3 nucleotides: TGTGCCAGCAGTTACGGACTAGGCAATCAGCCCCAGCATTTT. Its translation is CASSYGLGNQPQHF. The rearrangement uses TRBV6-5 and TRBJ1-5; D call uncertain. The CDR3 has 14 amino acids. V lost 2 bases and J 2 bases, leaving 7 bases between the germline ends. CDR1 MNHEY and CDR2 SVGAGI come from the germline V gene.